These T cell receptor beta chains were read from a single sample in a study of T cell responses to AZD1222 COVID-19 vaccine. Assay: immunoSEQ multiplex PCR; the TCRdb copy retains only in-frame clones and omits some. This table holds some 160,000 clones, more than 85% found once. The source was peripheral blood, collected on day 0 of AZD1222 vaccination. The source of these receptors is an adult in good health. Both conserved end residues are part of each CDR3. Fields, in order: clone size, D gene, V gene, J gene, CDR3 DNA, CDR3 protein. A D gene is named only where the DNA matches it firmly. Size tells how often a clone was seen (once, few, many) or the class of an expanded clone, and some rows leave it out.

-	-	TRBV10-1	TRBJ2-2	TGCGCCAGCAGTGACGCCGGGTCCCCGAACACCGGGGAGCTGTTTTTT	CASSDAGSPNTGELFF
few	TRBD1	TRBV19	TRBJ2-7	TGTGCCAGTAGTATAGCTACAGGGGCTAGGGCCTACGAGCAGTACTTC	CASSIATGARAYEQYF
-	-	TRBV7-2	TRBJ1-1	TGTGCCAGCAGCTTAGAGGGGAGGGGCACTGAAGCTTTCTTT	CASSLEGRGTEAFF
-	-	TRBV9	TRBJ1-3	TGTGCCAGCAGCGCTGAAACGGGTTACGGAAACACCATATATTTT	CASSAETGYGNTIYF
-	TRBD2	TRBV9	TRBJ2-2	TGTGCCAGCAGCGTGGGGGGGACTAGCGGGATTCGGGAGCTGTTTTTT	CASSVGGTSGIRELFF
-	-	TRBV29-1	TRBJ2-3	TGCAGCGTTGACCAAACAGATACGCAGTATTTT	CSVDQTDTQYF
-	-	TRBV4-1	TRBJ2-7	TGCGCCAGCAGCCAACCCATGGGACTTCAGGGGGAGCAGTACTTC	CASSQPMGLQGEQYF
-	TRBD2	TRBV14	TRBJ2-7	TGTGCCAGCAGCCAAGCGTTGGCTAGCGGAACCTACGAGCAGTACTTC	CASSQALASGTYEQYF
-	-	TRBV27	TRBJ2-2	TGTGCCAGCAGTTTACAAGGAGGTACCGGGGAGCTGTTTTTT	CASSLQGGTGELFF
once	-	TRBV27	TRBJ2-1	TGTGCCAGCAGTTTAGCCACAGGTCGGGGGGAGCAGTTCTTC	CASSLATGRGEQFF
-	TRBD1	TRBV24-1	TRBJ2-5	TGTGCCACCAGTGATTGGGACAGGGCAGAGCGGGAGACCCAGTACTTC	CATSDWDRAERETQYF
few	-	TRBV7-9	TRBJ2-2	TGTGCCAGCAGCTTCAGTACCGGGGAGCTGTTTTTT	CASSFSTGELFF
-	-	TRBV15	TRBJ1-5	TGTGCCACCAGCAGAGATCAAAGGACGGTACTTCAGCCCCAGCATTTT	CATSRDQRTVLQPQHF
-	-	TRBV15	TRBJ2-1	TGTGCCACCAGCAGAGTTGCCGACAATGAGCAGTTCTTC	CATSRVADNEQFF
-	TRBD2	TRBV30	TRBJ2-3	TGTGCCTGGGCGGGACTAAGCACAGATACGCAGTATTTT	CAWAGLSTDTQYF
-	-	TRBV4-2	TRBJ2-5	TGTGCCAGCAGCCAAGTTACCGGCCGGGAGACCCAGTACTTC	CASSQVTGRETQYF
-	-	TRBV28	TRBJ2-1	TGTGCCAGCAGTGGAGGGGGGACCGTCCATGAGCAGTTCTTC	CASSGGGTVHEQFF
-	TRBD1	TRBV30	TRBJ1-2	TGTGCCTGTCTACCTGAGGGGACAGGTGACGGCTACACCTTC	CACLPEGTGDGYTF
-	TRBD2	TRBV6-2/TRBV6-3	TRBJ2-1	TGTGCCAGCAGTAGTAGCGGGAGGGCGGACTACAATGAGCAGTTCTTC	CASSSSGRADYNEQFF
-	-	TRBV25-1	TRBJ1-5	TGTGCCAGCAGTGTCCGGAGTCATAGCAATCAGCCCCAGCATTTT	CASSVRSHSNQPQHF
-	TRBD2	TRBV11-3	TRBJ2-1	TGTGCCAGCAGCTTAGTAGGCGGGAGGGCCAAGAATGAGCAGTTCTTC	CASSLVGGRAKNEQFF
-	TRBD1	TRBV18	TRBJ2-7	TGTGCCAGCTCAACCGGACAGGGGGACGAGCAGTACTTC	CASSTGQGDEQYF
-	-	TRBV6-6	TRBJ1-1	TGTGCCAGCAGTAAGACCGGCACTGAAGCTTTCTTT	CASSKTGTEAFF
-	-	TRBV4-1	TRBJ1-1	TGCGCCAGCAGCCCCCTTAGGACAGAAGGCACTGAAGCTTTCTTT	CASSPLRTEGTEAFF
-	-	TRBV5-1	TRBJ1-1	TGCGCCAGCAGCTTGGTGGCCGCAGGGAACACTGAAGCTTTCTTT	CASSLVAAGNTEAFF
-	-	TRBV30	TRBJ1-2	TGTGCCTGGAGGGGGGACGGCTATGGCTACACCTTC	CAWRGDGYGYTF
once	TRBD1	TRBV30	TRBJ1-5	TGTGCCTGGAAGGCGCAAGACAGGGGCAATCAGCCCCAGCATTTT	CAWKAQDRGNQPQHF
-	-	TRBV28	TRBJ2-3	TGTGCCAGCAGTAAAAACACAGATACGCAGTATTTT	CASSKNTDTQYF